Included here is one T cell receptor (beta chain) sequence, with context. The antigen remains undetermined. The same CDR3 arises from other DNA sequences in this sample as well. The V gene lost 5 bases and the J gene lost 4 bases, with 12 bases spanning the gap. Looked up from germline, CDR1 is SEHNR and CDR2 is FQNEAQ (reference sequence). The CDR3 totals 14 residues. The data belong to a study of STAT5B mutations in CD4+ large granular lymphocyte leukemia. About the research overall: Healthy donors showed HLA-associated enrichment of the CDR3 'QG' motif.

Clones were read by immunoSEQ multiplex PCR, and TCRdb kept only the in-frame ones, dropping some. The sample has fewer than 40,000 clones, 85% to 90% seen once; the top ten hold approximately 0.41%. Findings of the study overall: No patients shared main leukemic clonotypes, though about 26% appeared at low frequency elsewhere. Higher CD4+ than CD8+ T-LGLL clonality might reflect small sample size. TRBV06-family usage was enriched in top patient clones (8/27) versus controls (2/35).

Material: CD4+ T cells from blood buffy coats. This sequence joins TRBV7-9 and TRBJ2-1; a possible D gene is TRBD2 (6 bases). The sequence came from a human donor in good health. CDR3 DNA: TGTGCCAGCAGCCTTAGCGGAGTGTACAATGAGCAGTTCTTC. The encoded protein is CASSLSGVYNEQFF.